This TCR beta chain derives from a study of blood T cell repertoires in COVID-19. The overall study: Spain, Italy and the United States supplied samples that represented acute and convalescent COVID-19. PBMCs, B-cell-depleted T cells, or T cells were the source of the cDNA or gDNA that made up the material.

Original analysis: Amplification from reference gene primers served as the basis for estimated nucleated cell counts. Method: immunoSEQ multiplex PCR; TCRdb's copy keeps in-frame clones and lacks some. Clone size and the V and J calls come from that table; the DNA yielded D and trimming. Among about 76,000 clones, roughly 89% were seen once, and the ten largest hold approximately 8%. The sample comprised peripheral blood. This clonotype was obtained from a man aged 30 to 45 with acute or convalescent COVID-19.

CDR3 sequence (DNA): TGTGCCAGCAGCCTGGGCACTCAAGAGACCCAGTACTTC. Its translation: CASSLGTQETQYF. The chain uses TRBV12-3 or TRBV12-4 and TRBJ2-5; D is unresolved. The V end was cut by 6 bases, the J end by 2 bases, with 10 bases between. The CDR3 has 13 residues.